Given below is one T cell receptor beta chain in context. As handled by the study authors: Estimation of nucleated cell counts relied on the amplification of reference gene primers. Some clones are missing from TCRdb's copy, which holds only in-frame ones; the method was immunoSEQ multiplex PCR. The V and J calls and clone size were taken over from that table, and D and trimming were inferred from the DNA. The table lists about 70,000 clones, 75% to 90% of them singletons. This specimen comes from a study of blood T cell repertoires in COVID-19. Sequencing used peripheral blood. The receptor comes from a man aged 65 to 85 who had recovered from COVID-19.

CDR3 DNA: TGCGCCAGCAGCACAATCGGGGCAGGGGGCACTGAAGCTTTCTTT. Amino acid sequence: CASSTIGAGGTEAFF. The genes are TRBV5-1 and TRBJ1-1; 7 nucleotides align to TRBD1. With V trimmed by 4 bases and J by 4 bases, 10 bases remained unmatched. Looked up from germline, CDR1 is SGHRS and CDR2 is YFSETQ. The CDR3 has 15 amino acids.